Listed here are 8 T cell receptor beta chains from one sample, sequenced in a study of siplizumab effects on memory and regulatory T cells. Clones were sequenced by immunoSEQ multiplex PCR, and TCRdb holds only the in-frame ones, with some missing. The data contain approximately 56,000 clones, approximately 97% of them singletons. The sequencing input was naive CD8+ T cells sorted from blood. The receptors originated from a human donor in good health.

The chain carries TRBV6-1 and TRBJ1-5, with a weak D call TRBD1 (6 bases). CDR1 is MNHNS and CDR2 is SASEGT in the germline V gene. Deletions cut 3 bases from V and 1 base from J, with 10 bases between. The CDR3 spans 15 residues. CDR3 bases: TGTGCCAGCAGTGAGGGGGCAGCGAGCAATCAGCCCCAGCATTTT. Its protein is CASSEGAASNQPQHF.

CDR3 region: CASSPEAGSTDTQYF. The CDR3 region has the DNA TGTGCCAGCAGTCCCGAGGCGGGGAGCACAGATACGCAGTATTTT. The J gene is TRBJ2-3, the V gene TRBV27; D possibly corresponds to TRBD2 (6 bases). V dropped 5 bases and J dropped 0 bases, with 12 bases sitting between them. The length of the CDR3 is 15 residues. Germline CDR1 MNHEY, CDR2 SMNVEV (reference sequence).

V gene TRBV6-1 combines with J gene TRBJ1-2, with D possibly matching TRBD1 (6 bases). This CDR3 spans 14 amino acids. The V and J ends lost 7 bases and 4 bases respectively, with 16 bases between them. Germline values: CDR1 MNHNS, CDR2 SASEGT. The CDR3 spells CASKERGTPYGYTF. The CDR3 nucleotides are TGTGCCAGCAAAGAAAGGGGGACACCCTATGGCTACACCTTC.

The chain combines TRBV19 with TRBJ1-1, with D uncertain. Deletions cut 1 base from V and 8 bases from J, with 8 bases between. The CDR3 contains 12 residues. Germline V gene sequence: CDR1 LNHDA, CDR2 SQIVND (reference sequence). Written as DNA, the CDR3 is TGTGCCAGTAGTATAGCCGGTCGGGAAGCTTTCTTT. It is translated as CASSIAGREAFF.

A single count supports this clone. The V call is TRBV6-5, the J call TRBJ2-5; 9 bases are shared with TRBD2. Germline trimming cut 6 bases from V and 5 bases from J; bases unmatched to any gene: 4. The CDR3 is made up of 13 amino acids. Per the germline V gene, CDR1 is MNHEY and CDR2 is SVGAGI. The CDR3 nucleotides read TGTGCCAGCAGGATAGCGGGAGAGGAGACCCAGTACTTC. This translates into CASRIAGEETQYF.

The V gene is TRBV2, the J gene TRBJ2-7, with 10 bases that match TRBD2. Per the germline V gene, CDR1 is SNHLY and CDR2 is FYNNEI. V lost 5 bases, J lost 3 bases, and 7 bases stayed unmatched. The CDR3 runs to 15 residues. CDR3 DNA: TGTGCCAGCAGTAACCTAGCGGGAGTTGGCTACGAGCAGTACTTC. It translates to CASSNLAGVGYEQYF.

The chain combines TRBV5-1 with TRBJ2-7; TRBD1 matches 9 bases. The CDR3 runs 15 residues. The ends lost 8 bases at V and 5 bases at J; junction bases unmatched: 14. Germline-derived CDR1 and CDR2 are SGHRS and YFSETQ. The CDR3 spells CASGTGTGMAHEQYF. The CDR3 DNA follows: TGCGCCAGTGGGACAGGGACCGGGATGGCCCACGAGCAGTACTTC.

In this sample, this clone turned up once. The chain joins TRBV27 to TRBJ2-1, with D hard to call. The CDR3 totals 15 residues. The germline V gene has CDR1 MNHEY and CDR2 SMNVEV (reference sequence). V was shortened by 0 bases and J by 5 bases, with 11 bases between the two germline ends. The CDR3 region is CASSLSRLDNNEQFF. In DNA, the CDR3 is TGTGCCAGCAGTTTATCGCGGCTAGACAACAATGAGCAGTTCTTC.